This TCR beta chain was captured in a study of siplizumab effects on memory and regulatory T cells. Study-level points and caveats: An assignable naive or memory phenotype was lacking in roughly 75-95% of proliferating CD4+ or CD8+ clones. Proof of suppressive function in proliferating Tregs from siplizumab cultures was not established. It seemed that naive T cells were more diverse than memory cells and were major contributors to the alloresponse.

Comment on this clone: As yet, its antigen is unknown.

The study assayed around 92,000 TCR templates per sample. Method: immunoSEQ multiplex PCR; TCRdb's copy keeps in-frame clones and lacks some. Of approximately 120,000 clones in the sample, around 93% were seen once. The length of the CDR3 is 13 residues. The V and J ends lost 3 bases and 4 bases respectively, with 11 bases between them. In germline, CDR1 is SGHRS, CDR2 YFSETQ. This sequence originates from a human donor in good health. Input material: non-Treg CD4+ T cells sorted from blood. The chain has TRBV5-1 and TRBJ2-7, with no clear D. The CDR3, as DNA: TGCGCCAGCAGCTCTACTGACCGGTACGAGCAGTACTTC. Translation gives CASSSTDRYEQYF. The whole variable domain, filled in from reference TRBV5-1 and TRBJ2-7, reads KAGVTQTPRYLIKTRGQQVTLSCSPISGHRSVSWYQQTPGQGLQFLFEYFSETQRNKGNFPGRFSGRQFSNSRSEMNVSTLELGDSALYLCASSSTDRYEQYFGPGTRLTVT.